The T cell receptor beta chain under discussion was sequenced for a study of cytomegalovirus exposure and HLA in healthy donors. Overall study findings and caveats: 87-base-pair reads could not separate some V segments, including TRBV6-2 and TRBV6-3.

V was clipped by 11 bases and J by 3 bases; unmatched bases: 6. The CDR3 is made up of 13 amino acids. Germline loops: CDR1 MNHEY, CDR2 SVGAGI. This clone was counted a few times. Its cognate antigen is unknown. The PCR used 60 Vbeta and 13 Jbeta primers. Libraries were prepared by immunoSEQ multiplex PCR; TCRdb keeps only in-frame clonotypes and omits some of them. Of about 140,000 clones listed, roughly 75% are singletons. Specimen: PBMCs. V usage is TRBV6-5 and J usage is TRBJ2-1, with 8 bases matching TRBD2. This receptor was taken from a man aged 35 to 55 in good health and CMV-seropositive. The CDR3 nucleotides read TGTGCCCGGAATAGCGGGAACTACAATGAGCAGTTCTTC. This translates into CARNSGNYNEQFF.